This T cell receptor (beta chain) was sequenced in a study of cytomegalovirus exposure and HLA in healthy donors. Across the whole study: Of 300 to 450 genotyped donors, 65% to 85% clustered with self-reported Caucasian donors. The study's findings and limits: For most TCR sequences rarity was the rule, although some public TCRs occurred in many donors. Further analysis, carried out later, found HLA-associated TCR beta chains more clonally expanded than equally common other chains. Earlier analysis looked at TCR beta V segments, and most were productive about 90% or about 30% of the time.

This clone turned up a few times. Its antigen is currently unknown. Primers included in the PCR were 60 Vbeta and 13 Jbeta primers. Using immunoSEQ multiplex PCR, the repertoire was profiled, and TCRdb retains in-frame clones only, with some absent. The sample includes some 130,000 clones, roughly 74% seen only once; the top ten take about 6%. CDR1 is SGHRS, CDR2 YFSETQ, per germline. V lost 2 bases, J lost 2 bases, and 4 bases stayed unmatched. There are 15 residues in the CDR3. The receptor was isolated from a woman aged 50 to 60 in good health and CMV-seropositive. The chain has TRBV5-1 and TRBJ1-2, with TRBD1 matching 9 bases. The sequencing input was PBMCs. The CDR3 here is CASSFTGQGNYGYTF. The CDR3 DNA follows: TGCGCCAGCAGCTTTACGGGACAGGGAAACTATGGCTACACCTTC.